The 30 T cell receptor beta chains presented below share a single source sample, sequenced in a study of blood T cells in healthy people across ages. Primers used in a second PCR of about 7 to 12 cycles were a sample-barcoded 5' primer and a J-beta primer mix. TCRdb fed the 5' RACE reads into MiXCR, producing one record per CDR3 protein. There are 650,000 to 1,000,000 distinct CDR3 sequences in the sample; 35% to 40% occur only once, and 10% to 15% lies in the top ten. Sequenced material: blood. The source is a man younger than 30 in good health.

The chain recombines TRBV28 with TRBJ1-1, with 8 bases identical to TRBD1. J lost 1 base, V lost 10 bases, and 8 bases had no gene match. The CDR3 extends over 14 amino acids. Germline assignment: CDR1 MDHEN and CDR2 SYDVKM. CDR3 in DNA: TGTGCCACCTTCCGGACAGGGACGAACACTGAAGCTTTCTTT. Translating gives CATFRTGTNTEAFF.

Only a few counts were recorded for this clonotype. V gene TRBV20-1 combines with J gene TRBJ2-1; TRBD1 matches 10 bases. This CDR3 has 15 amino acids. From germline, CDR1 is DFQATT and CDR2 SNEGSKA (reference sequence). Trimming cost V 2 bases and J 8 bases; bases outside gene matches: 9. The CDR3: CSARTSDRGGHEQFF. The CDR3 region has the DNA TGCAGTGCTAGAACATCGGACAGGGGGGGCCATGAGCAGTTCTTC.

This chain uses TRBV27 with TRBJ2-3; 9 positions agree with TRBD2. J gave up 5 bases and V 5 bases, and 8 bases lay outside the gene matches. Looked up from germline, CDR1 is MNHEY and CDR2 is SMNVEV (reference sequence). CDR3 length: 15 amino acids. As DNA, the CDR3 is TGTGCCAGCAGTATTATAGCGGGGGCCTTAGATACGCAGTATTTT. It is translated as CASSIIAGALDTQYF.

This clonotype occurred a few times. The chain is built from TRBV6-2 or TRBV6-3 and TRBJ1-2; D may be TRBD1 (5 bases). Germline V gene sequence: CDR1 MNHEY, CDR2 SVGEGT. V was shortened by 5 bases and J by 2 bases, with 15 bases between the two germline ends. There are 15 residues in the CDR3. CDR3 sequence reads: CASSRDGLINYGYTF. In DNA form, the CDR3 reads TGTGCCAGCAGTAGGGACGGACTGATCAACTATGGCTACACCTTC.

The V gene is TRBV25-1, the J gene TRBJ1-2; TRBD1 matches at 11 bases. The CDR3 totals 19 residues. The germline V gene encodes CDR1 MGHDK and CDR2 SYGVNS. After removal of 2 bases from V and 4 bases from J, the junction contained 15 bases not matched to a gene. CDR3 bases: TGTGCCAGCAGTGAAACTGGGTGGGACAGGGGGAGTAAGGGCTATGGCTACACCTTC. Translating it yields CASSETGWDRGSKGYGYTF.

This clonotype came up a few times. The V call is TRBV12-3 or TRBV12-4, the J call TRBJ1-3; possible D gene TRBD1, 5 bases. Trimming took 3 bases from V and 0 from J, leaving 12 bases between them. This CDR3 has 16 amino acids. The CDR3 nucleotides read TGTGCCAGCAGTTTCACCCCGGGGCGCTCTGGAAACACCATATATTTT. This translates into CASSFTPGRSGNTIYF.

This chain joins TRBV5-6 and TRBJ2-1; D remains unclear. Matching the DNA end better, TRBJ2-7 makes the J call doubtful. Germline V lookup: CDR1 SGHDT, CDR2 YYEEEE. The CDR3 is made up of 15 amino acids. The CDR3 here is CASSPTTNSYNEQYF. For the CDR3, the DNA is TGTGCCAGCAGCCCGACCACCAACTCCTACAATGAGCAGTACTTC.

This clonotype was observed a few times. The J gene is TRBJ1-1, the V gene TRBV5-1; a possible D gene is TRBD1 (5 bases). V dropped 2 bases and J dropped 3 bases, with 14 bases sitting between them. The CDR3 covers 15 residues. Germline-derived CDR1 and CDR2 are SGHRS and YFSETQ. CDR3 in DNA: TGCGCCAGCAGCTTTTTGGGCACCAGGGACACTGAAGCTTTCTTT. Amino acids: CASSFLGTRDTEAFF. The full variable domain, completed using reference TRBV5-1 and TRBJ1-1, is KAGVTQTPRYLIKTRGQQVTLSCSPISGHRSVSWYQQTPGQGLQFLFEYFSETQRNKGNFPGRFSGRQFSNSRSEMNVSTLELGDSALYLCASSFLGTRDTEAFFGQGTRLTVV.

This clonotype was found many times. The CDR3 sequence: CASSSRQGRGPDTQYF. The CDR3 DNA sequence: TGTGCCAGCAGCTCCAGACAGGGCCGGGGTCCTGATACGCAGTATTTT. The rearrangement links TRBV7-9 to TRBJ2-3; TRBD1 agrees at 7 bases. The junction had 13 bases not matched to a gene; V was cut back by 4 bases and J by 6 bases. CDR3 length: 16 amino acids. Germline V lookup: CDR1 SEHNR, CDR2 FQNEAQ (reference sequence).

This chain joins TRBV15 and TRBJ2-7; no clear D gene. The germline V and J ends were trimmed by 0 bases and 2 bases, with 8 bases remaining between them. The germline CDR1 and CDR2 sequences are LNHNV and YYDKDF (reference sequence). This CDR3 has 14 residues. As DNA, the CDR3 is TGTGCCACCAGCAGAGATCGACAAACCTACGAGCAGTACTTC. It codes for CATSRDRQTYEQYF.

This clonotype was observed a few times. This chain uses TRBV5-5 with TRBJ1-1; D is ambiguous. Looked up from germline, CDR1 is SGHKS and CDR2 is YYEKEE (reference sequence). The CDR3 spans 15 residues. V was trimmed by 1 base and J by 7 bases, leaving 17 bases between them. CDR3 region: CASSLRTDPTFEAFF. The CDR3 DNA reads as TGTGCCAGCAGCTTGAGAACAGACCCGACTTTTGAAGCTTTCTTT.

This clonotype was seen only a few times. The genes are TRBV11-1 and TRBJ2-1; no clear D. Trimming left V 4 bases short and J 8 bases short, with 6 bases between. Germline V gene data show CDR1 as SGHAT and CDR2 as FQDESV (reference sequence). CDR3 size: 11 residues. The CDR3 nucleotides are TGTGCCAGCAGCTCCCTGCATGAGCAGTTCTTC. Amino acid sequence: CASSSLHEQFF.

This clonotype was counted a few times. The rearrangement links TRBV12-3 or TRBV12-4 to TRBJ2-1, with 7 bases matching TRBD1. The CDR3 extends over 12 amino acids. V lost 2 bases and J lost 9; bases outside the gene matches: 1. Here the CDR3 reads CASSLRGPEQFF. Here the CDR3 DNA reads TGTGCCAGCAGTTTAAGGGGGCCTGAGCAGTTCTTC.

As concerns this clonotype: Because the CDR3 is missing its conserved closing phenylalanine or tryptophan, this is likely a read error. The DNA of the CDR3 is TGTGCCAGCACCTTCGAGCGGAGCACAGATACGCAGTATTCT. Translating gives CASTFERSTDTQYS. This rearrangement joins TRBV12-3 or TRBV12-4 to TRBJ2-3; weak D call: TRBD2 (5 bases). With 7 bases removed from V and 0 bases from J, the gap between germline ends came to 11 bases. This CDR3 has 14 residues.

The table lists this clonotype with a few counts. The chain combines TRBV9 with TRBJ2-5; D not resolved. Germline-derived CDR1 and CDR2 are SGDLS and YYNGEE. V lost 3 bases and J lost 1, with 10 bases in between. The CDR3 sequence is 14 residues long. CDR3 sequence (DNA): TGTGCCAGCAGCGAGGGTGGGGTCCAAGAGACCCAGTACTTC. It translates to CASSEGGVQETQYF.

This clonotype was observed a handful of times. This chain uses TRBV20-1 with TRBJ1-5, with D maybe TRBD1 (6 bases). Trimming pared 5 bases from V and 2 bases from J, leaving 16 bases between. From germline, CDR1 is DFQATT and CDR2 SNEGSKA (reference sequence). The CDR3 consists of 15 residues. The CDR3 nucleotides are TGCAGTGCTGTTTCAGGGGCTGGGGGCAATCAGCCCCAGCATTTT. Translated, it gives CSAVSGAGGNQPQHF.

There are many counts of this clonotype. CDR3 nucleotides: TGCAGTGCTAGGAGTCGGACGGGGGCCAACGTCCTGACTTTC. Amino acids: CSARSRTGANVLTF. The chain has TRBV20-1 and TRBJ2-6; D is unclear. Looked up from germline, CDR1 is DFQATT and CDR2 is SNEGSKA (reference sequence). The CDR3 loop spans 14 amino acids. Trimming stripped 3 bases from V and 4 bases from J, with 10 bases between.

In DNA form, the CDR3 reads TGTGCCATCAGCTGGACCGGGAGAGGCTATGGCTACACCTTC. Residues: CAISWTGRGYGYTF. This sequence joins TRBV10-3 and TRBJ1-2; no definite D call. Germline values: CDR1 ENHRY, CDR2 SYGVKD. The CDR3 totals 14 residues. Between the trimmed V and J ends, which lost 6 bases and 4 bases, there was a span of 15 bases.

This clonotype was seen many times. This rearrangement joins TRBV4-1 to TRBJ2-7; the D is unclear. Trimming stripped 0 bases from V and 1 base from J, with 10 bases between. The germline CDR1 and CDR2 sequences are MGHRA and YSYEKL. The CDR3 totals 15 residues. CDR3 bases: TGCGCCAGCAGCCAAGATGGAACGGGTTCCTACGAGCAGTACTTC. As protein: CASSQDGTGSYEQYF.

The chain couples TRBV20-1 to TRBJ2-5, with D possibly TRBD2 on 5 matching bases. With 1 base removed from V and 11 bases from J, the gap between germline ends came to 20 bases. Germline V lookup: CDR1 DFQATT, CDR2 SNEGSKA (reference sequence). The CDR3 extends over 14 amino acids. This chain's CDR3 is CSARAGIAFDEQYF. In DNA, the CDR3 is TGCAGTGCTAGAGCGGGGATAGCATTTGATGAGCAGTACTTC.

Only a few counts were recorded for this clonotype. The chain combines TRBV7-2 with TRBJ1-1, with 10 bases lining up with TRBD1. Germline V gives CDR1 SGHTA, CDR2 FQGNSA. This CDR3 region has 15 residues. J lost 4 bases, V lost 4 bases, and 6 bases had no gene match. The CDR3 loop reads CASSSQGTGATEAFF. Written as DNA, the CDR3 is TGTGCCAGCAGCTCACAAGGGACAGGGGCCACTGAAGCTTTCTTT.

The rearrangement uses TRBV12-3 or TRBV12-4 and TRBJ2-1; the D gene could be TRBD1 or TRBD2 (5 bases each). The CDR3 has 15 residues. Trimming cost V 0 bases and J 2 bases, with 8 bases left between them. Written as DNA, the CDR3 is TGTGCCAGCAGTTTAGCGGTGGGGGCCTACAATGAGCAGTTCTTC. Translation: CASSLAVGAYNEQFF.

This clonotype was seen a single time. A much more abundant neighbour one base away suggests this may be a read error. The chain is built from TRBV20-1 and TRBJ2-5, with 13 bases identical to TRBD2. The junction had 18 bases not matched to a gene; V was cut back by 0 bases and J by 11 bases. The CDR3 extends over 18 amino acids. Germline values: CDR1 DFQATT, CDR2 SNEGSKA (reference sequence). The chain's CDR3 is CSARDRRLAGGLDNEQYF. CDR3 nucleotide sequence: TGCAGTGCTAGAGATCGGAGACTAGCGGGGGGCCTAGACAATGAGCAGTACTTC.

This clonotype was counted at least ten times. The chain employs TRBV29-1 and TRBJ2-1, with D maybe TRBD1 (5 bases). CDR3 length: 13 amino acids. CDR1 and CDR2 from the germline V gene are SQVTM and ANQGSEA. V shed 6 bases and J shed 7 bases, with 16 bases lying between them. The CDR3 sequence is CSVWLEDTNEQFF. The CDR3 bases are TGCAGCGTATGGCTAGAGGACACAAATGAGCAGTTCTTC.

About this clonotype itself: Germline is not matched at one junction end, which may reflect a read error. The chain is built from TRBV7-2 and TRBJ2-3; TRBD1 matches 8 bases. CDR3 size: 15 residues. Germline V gene lookup returns CDR1 SGHTA and CDR2 FQGNSA. CDR3 loop: CASRPTGDGTDTPYF. The CDR3 DNA reads as TGCGCCAGCAGGCCGACAGGGGACGGGACAGATACGCCGTATTTT.

The chain couples TRBV20-1 to TRBJ1-4, with 10 bases matching TRBD1. Germline V gene sequence: CDR1 DFQATT, CDR2 SNEGSKA (reference sequence). Trimming at V came to 0 bases and at J to 3 bases, leaving 7 bases not matched to a gene. The CDR3 contains 17 residues. The CDR3 here is CSARDARQGAPNEKLFF. Written as DNA, the CDR3 is TGCAGTGCTAGAGATGCCCGACAGGGGGCACCTAATGAAAAACTGTTTTTT.

The chain recombines TRBV6-1 with TRBJ2-7; D ambiguous. Trimming pared 9 bases from V and 7 bases from J, leaving 16 bases between. Germline-derived CDR1 and CDR2 are MNHNS and SASEGT. This CDR3 has 12 residues. This chain's CDR3 is CASQGRYNEQYF. The CDR3 bases are TGTGCCAGTCAAGGTCGTTACAATGAGCAGTACTTC.

This clonotype was found a few times. J is TRBJ1-1 and V is TRBV4-3; possible D gene TRBD1, 6 bases. Trimming removed 5 bases from V and 1 base from J, with 11 bases in between. This CDR3 has 14 amino acids. CDR1 is LGHNA and CDR2 is YSLEER in the germline V gene. The CDR3 nucleotides are TGCGCCAGCAGCACACGGACAGCGAACACTGAAGCTTTCTTT. Encoded protein: CASSTRTANTEAFF.

At least ten counts were recorded for this clonotype. The chain carries TRBV20-1 and TRBJ2-5; D unclear. This CDR3 is built from 14 residues. V lost 2 bases and J 5 bases, leaving 15 bases between the germline ends. Germline V gene lookup returns CDR1 DFQATT and CDR2 SNEGSKA (reference sequence). The CDR3 DNA reads TGCAGTGCTAGACCATCGGCTTTTGGGGAGACCCAGTACTTC. This sequence encodes CSARPSAFGETQYF.

In this sample, this clonotype turned up many times. V is TRBV4-1 and J is TRBJ2-3, with TRBD1 as a possible D gene (6 bases). Germline V gives CDR1 MGHRA, CDR2 YSYEKL. Trimming removed 3 bases from V and 2 bases from J, with 15 bases in between. The length of the CDR3 is 16 residues. The CDR3 here is CASSHRRQAYTDTQYF. The DNA of the CDR3 is TGCGCCAGCAGCCACCGCCGACAGGCCTACACAGATACGCAGTATTTT.